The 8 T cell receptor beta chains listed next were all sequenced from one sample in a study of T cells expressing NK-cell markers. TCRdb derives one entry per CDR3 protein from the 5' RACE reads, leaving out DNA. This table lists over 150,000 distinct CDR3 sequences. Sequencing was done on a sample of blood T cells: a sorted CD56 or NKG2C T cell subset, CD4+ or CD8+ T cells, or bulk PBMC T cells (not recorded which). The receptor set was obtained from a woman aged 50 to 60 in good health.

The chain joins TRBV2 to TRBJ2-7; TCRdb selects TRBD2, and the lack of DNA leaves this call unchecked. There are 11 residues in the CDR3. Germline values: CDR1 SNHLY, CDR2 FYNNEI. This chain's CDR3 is CALLEGGEQYF. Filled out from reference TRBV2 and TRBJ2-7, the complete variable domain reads EPEVTQTPSHQVTQMGQEVILRCVPISNHLYFYWYRQILGQKVEFLVSFYNNEISEKSEIFDDQFSVERPDGSNFTLKIRSTKLEDSAMYFCALLEGGEQYFGPGTRLTVT.

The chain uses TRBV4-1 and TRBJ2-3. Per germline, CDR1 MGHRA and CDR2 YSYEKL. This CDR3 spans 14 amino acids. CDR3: CASSQGATTDTQYF.

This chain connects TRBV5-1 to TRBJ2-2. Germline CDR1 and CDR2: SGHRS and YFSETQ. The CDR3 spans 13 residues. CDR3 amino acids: CASSWGNTGELFF.

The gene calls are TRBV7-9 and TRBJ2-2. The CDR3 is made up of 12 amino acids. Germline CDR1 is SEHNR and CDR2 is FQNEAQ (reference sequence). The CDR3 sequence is CASDEDAGELFF.

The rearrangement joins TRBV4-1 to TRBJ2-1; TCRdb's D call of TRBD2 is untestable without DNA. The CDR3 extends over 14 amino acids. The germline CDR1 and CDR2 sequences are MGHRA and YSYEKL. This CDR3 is CVSSQGLGANEQFF.

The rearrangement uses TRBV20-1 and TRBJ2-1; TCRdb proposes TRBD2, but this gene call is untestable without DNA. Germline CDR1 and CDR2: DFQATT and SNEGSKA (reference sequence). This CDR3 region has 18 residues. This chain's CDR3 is CSAREWASGVTLDDEQFF.

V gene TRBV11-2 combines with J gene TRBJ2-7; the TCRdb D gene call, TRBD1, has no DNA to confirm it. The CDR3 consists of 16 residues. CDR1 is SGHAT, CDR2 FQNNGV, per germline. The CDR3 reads CASSLGPTGRSDEQYF.

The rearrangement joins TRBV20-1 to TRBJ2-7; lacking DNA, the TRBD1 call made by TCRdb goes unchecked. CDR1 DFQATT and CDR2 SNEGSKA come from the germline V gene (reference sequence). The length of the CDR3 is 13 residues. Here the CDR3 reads CSASDRPSYEQYF.